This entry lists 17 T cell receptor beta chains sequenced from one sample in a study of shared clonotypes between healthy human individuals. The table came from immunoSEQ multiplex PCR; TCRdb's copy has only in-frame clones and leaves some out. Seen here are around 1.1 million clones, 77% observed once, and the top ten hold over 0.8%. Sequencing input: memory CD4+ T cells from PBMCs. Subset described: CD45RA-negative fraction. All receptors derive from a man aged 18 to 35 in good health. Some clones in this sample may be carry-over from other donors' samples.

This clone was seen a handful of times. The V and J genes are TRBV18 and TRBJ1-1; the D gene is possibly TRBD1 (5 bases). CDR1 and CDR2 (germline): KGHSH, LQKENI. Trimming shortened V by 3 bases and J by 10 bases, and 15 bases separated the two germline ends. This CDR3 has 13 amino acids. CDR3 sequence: CASSPTGGEGAFF. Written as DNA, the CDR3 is TGTGCCAGCTCACCTACTGGAGGGGAGGGAGCTTTCTTT.

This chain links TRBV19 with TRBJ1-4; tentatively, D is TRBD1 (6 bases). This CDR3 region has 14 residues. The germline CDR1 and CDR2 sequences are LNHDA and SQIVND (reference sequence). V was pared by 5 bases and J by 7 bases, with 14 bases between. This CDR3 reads CASSEQGVAEKLFF. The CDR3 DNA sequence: TGTGCCAGTAGTGAACAGGGTGTCGCTGAAAAACTGTTTTTT.

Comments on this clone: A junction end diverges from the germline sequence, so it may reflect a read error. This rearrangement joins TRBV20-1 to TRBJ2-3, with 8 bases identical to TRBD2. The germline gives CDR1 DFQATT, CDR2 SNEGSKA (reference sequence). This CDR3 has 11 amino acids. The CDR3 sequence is CSARLAGIDPF. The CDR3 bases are TGCAGTGCTCGGTTAGCGGGAATAGATCCTTTT.

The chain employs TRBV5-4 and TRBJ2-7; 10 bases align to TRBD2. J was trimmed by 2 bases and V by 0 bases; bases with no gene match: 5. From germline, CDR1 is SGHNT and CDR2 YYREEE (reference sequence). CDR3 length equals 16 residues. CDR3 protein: CASSLVVAGGTYEQYF. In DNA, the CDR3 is TGTGCCAGCAGCTTGGTTGTAGCGGGAGGAACCTACGAGCAGTACTTC.

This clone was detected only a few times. DNA for the CDR3: TGCGCCAGCAGCTCCTCTGGACAGGGGGCGCGGGAAAAACTGTTTTTT. Encoded protein: CASSSSGQGAREKLFF. V is TRBV5-1 and J is TRBJ1-4; TRBD1 matches 11 bases. CDR3 length: 16 residues. The V and J ends lost 3 bases and 8 bases, in that order; junction bases with no gene match: 9. Germline assignment: CDR1 SGHRS and CDR2 YFSETQ. The entire variable domain, with the rest obtained from reference TRBV5-1 and TRBJ1-4, is as follows: KAGVTQTPRYLIKTRGQQVTLSCSPISGHRSVSWYQQTPGQGLQFLFEYFSETQRNKGNFPGRFSGRQFSNSRSEMNVSTLELGDSALYLCASSSSGQGAREKLFFGSGTQLSVL.

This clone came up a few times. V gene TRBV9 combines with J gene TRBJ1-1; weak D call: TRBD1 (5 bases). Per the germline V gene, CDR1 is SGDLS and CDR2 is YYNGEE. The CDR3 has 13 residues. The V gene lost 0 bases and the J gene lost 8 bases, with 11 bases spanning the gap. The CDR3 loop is CASSVGPQGEAFF. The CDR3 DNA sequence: TGTGCCAGCAGCGTAGGCCCTCAGGGCGAAGCTTTCTTT.

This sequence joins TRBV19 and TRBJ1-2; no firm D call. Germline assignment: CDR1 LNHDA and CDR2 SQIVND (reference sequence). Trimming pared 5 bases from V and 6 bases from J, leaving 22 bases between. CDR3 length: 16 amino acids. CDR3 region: CASSRARRSLPNGYTF. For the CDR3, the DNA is TGTGCCAGTAGTCGGGCCCGGCGCTCTTTACCAAATGGCTACACCTTC.

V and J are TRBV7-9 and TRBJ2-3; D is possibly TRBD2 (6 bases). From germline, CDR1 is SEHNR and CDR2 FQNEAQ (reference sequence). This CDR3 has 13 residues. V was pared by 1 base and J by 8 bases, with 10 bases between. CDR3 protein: CASSLEVEGTQYF. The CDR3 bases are TGTGCCAGCAGCTTAGAGGTGGAGGGTACGCAGTATTTT.

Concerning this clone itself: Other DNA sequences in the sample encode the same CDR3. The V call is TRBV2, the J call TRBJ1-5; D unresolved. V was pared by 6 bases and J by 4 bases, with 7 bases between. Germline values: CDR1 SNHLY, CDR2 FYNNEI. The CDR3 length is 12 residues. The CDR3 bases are TGTGCCAGCAGCGCTATAAATCAGCCCCAGCATTTT. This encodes CASSAINQPQHF.

The DNA of the CDR3 is TGTGCCAGCAATGAGTTCTCAATGGGACAGACAGGGGAAGAGCAGTACTTC. It translates to CASNEFSMGQTGEEQYF. The chain combines TRBV27 with TRBJ2-7, with 8 bases that match TRBD1. The CDR3 runs to 17 residues. Germline trimming cut 7 bases from V and 7 bases from J; bases unmatched to any gene: 21. CDR1 and CDR2 from the germline V gene are MNHEY and SMNVEV (reference sequence).

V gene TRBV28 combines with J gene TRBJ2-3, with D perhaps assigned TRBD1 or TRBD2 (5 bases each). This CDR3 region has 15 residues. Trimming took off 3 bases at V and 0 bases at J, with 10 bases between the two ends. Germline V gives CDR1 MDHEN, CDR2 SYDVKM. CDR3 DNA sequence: TGTGCCAGCAGTTTTGGGGGTTCTAGCACAGATACGCAGTATTTT. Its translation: CASSFGGSSTDTQYF.

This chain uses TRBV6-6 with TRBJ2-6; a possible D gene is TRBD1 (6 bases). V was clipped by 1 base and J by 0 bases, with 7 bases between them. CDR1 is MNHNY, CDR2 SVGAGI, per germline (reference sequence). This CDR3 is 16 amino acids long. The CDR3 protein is CASSYLGGSGANVLTF. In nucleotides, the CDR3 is TGTGCCAGCAGTTACTTAGGGGGCTCTGGGGCCAACGTCCTGACTTTC.

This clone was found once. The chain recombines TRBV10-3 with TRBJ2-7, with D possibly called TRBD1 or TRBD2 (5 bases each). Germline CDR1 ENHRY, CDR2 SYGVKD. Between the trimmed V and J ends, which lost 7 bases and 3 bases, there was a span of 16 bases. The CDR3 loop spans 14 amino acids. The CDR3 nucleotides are TGTGCCATCACCCCGGGACCTAAACGCTACGAGCAGTACTTC. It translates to CAITPGPKRYEQYF.

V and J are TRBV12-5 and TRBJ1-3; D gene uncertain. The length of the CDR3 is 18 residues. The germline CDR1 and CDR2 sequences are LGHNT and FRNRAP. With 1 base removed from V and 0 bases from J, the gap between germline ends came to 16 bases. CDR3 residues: CASGLALNEETSGNTIYF. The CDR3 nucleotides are TGTGCTAGTGGTTTGGCGCTCAACGAGGAAACCTCTGGAAACACCATATATTTT. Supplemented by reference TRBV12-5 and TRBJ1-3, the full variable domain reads DARVTQTPRHKVTEMGQEVTMRCQPILGHNTVFWYRQTMMQGLELLAYFRNRAPLDDSGMPKDRFSAEMPDATLATLKIQPSEPRDSAVYFCASGLALNEETSGNTIYFGEGSWLTVV.

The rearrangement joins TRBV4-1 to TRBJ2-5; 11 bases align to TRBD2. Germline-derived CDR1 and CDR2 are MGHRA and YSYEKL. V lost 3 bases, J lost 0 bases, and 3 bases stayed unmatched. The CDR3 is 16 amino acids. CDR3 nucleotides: TGCGCCAGCAGCCAGTTAGCGGGAGGGGACCAAGAGACCCAGTACTTC. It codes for CASSQLAGGDQETQYF.

Here the CDR3 reads CSADRGNGYTF. CDR3 nucleotides: TGCAGTGCAGACAGGGGAAACGGCTACACCTTC. The chain carries TRBV20-1 and TRBJ1-2, with 8 bases lining up with TRBD1. Germline V gene data show CDR1 as DFQATT and CDR2 as SNEGSKA (reference sequence). The V gene end was trimmed by 6 bases and the J gene end by 8 bases; junction bases not matched to a gene: 5. This CDR3 region has 11 residues.

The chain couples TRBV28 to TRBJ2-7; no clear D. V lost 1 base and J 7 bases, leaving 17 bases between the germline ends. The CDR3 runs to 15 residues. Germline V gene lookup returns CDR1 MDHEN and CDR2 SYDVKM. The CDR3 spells CASSLYKGPTWEQYF. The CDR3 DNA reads TGTGCCAGCAGTTTATATAAGGGCCCTACTTGGGAGCAGTACTTC.